The rows below give T cell receptor beta chains drawn from one sample of a study of blood T cell repertoires in COVID-19. Clones were sequenced by immunoSEQ multiplex PCR, and TCRdb holds only the in-frame ones, with some missing. The table includes hundreds of thousands of clones, around 90% detected once. The sample was peripheral blood. All receptors derive from a man aged 18 to 29 with active or convalescent COVID-19. Each CDR3 is given with its conserved first and last residue. A D gene is named only where the DNA matches it firmly. Size is omitted from some rows. Given values are once, few, many or a class for expanded clones.

abundance: -; v_gene: TRBV19; j_gene: TRBJ1-1; d_gene: -; CDR3aa: CASRPRASEAFF; CDR3nt: TGTGCCAGTAGGCCACGAGCGTCTGAAGCTTTCTTT
abundance: -; v_gene: TRBV9; j_gene: TRBJ1-3; d_gene: -; CDR3aa: CASSTPLGGYGNTIYF; CDR3nt: TGTGCCAGCAGCACCCCCCTGGGGGGGTATGGAAACACCATATATTTT
abundance: -; v_gene: TRBV6-2/TRBV6-3; j_gene: TRBJ2-3; d_gene: -; CDR3aa: CASSQRLGYTDTQYF; CDR3nt: TGTGCCAGCAGTCAGCGACTAGGGTACACAGATACGCAGTATTTT
abundance: -; v_gene: TRBV12-5; j_gene: TRBJ2-7; d_gene: TRBD1; CDR3aa: CASGGPVGRGTYEQYF; CDR3nt: TGTGCTAGTGGGGGCCCGGTGGGCAGGGGGACCTACGAGCAGTACTTC
abundance: -; v_gene: TRBV25-1; j_gene: TRBJ1-6; d_gene: TRBD1; CDR3aa: CASSGPGGYNSPLHF; CDR3nt: TGTGCCAGCAGTGGACCAGGGGGGTATAATTCACCCCTCCACTTT
abundance: -; v_gene: TRBV9; j_gene: TRBJ1-4; d_gene: TRBD1; CDR3aa: CASSGVIGTELFF; CDR3nt: TGTGCCAGCAGCGGCGTAATCGGGACAGAACTGTTTTTT
abundance: few; v_gene: TRBV7-2; j_gene: TRBJ1-4; d_gene: TRBD1; CDR3aa: CASSLRPGQGGEKLFF; CDR3nt: TGTGCCAGCAGCCTACGACCGGGACAGGGGGGGGAAAAACTGTTTTTT
abundance: -; v_gene: TRBV6-2/TRBV6-3; j_gene: TRBJ1-5; d_gene: TRBD1; CDR3aa: CASSPSGQGDNQPQHF; CDR3nt: TGTGCCAGCAGTCCCTCGGGACAGGGTGACAATCAGCCCCAGCATTTT
abundance: -; v_gene: TRBV27; j_gene: TRBJ1-1; d_gene: TRBD1; CDR3aa: CASSTGVTTEAFF; CDR3nt: TGTGCCAGCTCGACAGGGGTAACCACTGAAGCTTTCTTT
abundance: -; v_gene: TRBV3-1/TRBV3-2; j_gene: TRBJ2-5; d_gene: TRBD2; CDR3aa: CASTIAGVKETQYF; CDR3nt: TGTGCCAGCACCATAGCGGGGGTAAAAGAGACCCAGTACTTC